The 10 T cell receptor beta chains below were found in one sample sequenced in a study of patients and donors after allogeneic stem cell transplantation. One entry per CDR3 protein, called by TCRdb with MiXCR from the RT-PCR reads. Of approximately 17,000 distinct CDR3 sequences listed, 27% are singletons. Sequenced input: blood, either unsorted or a sorted T cell fraction (not recorded which). The receptor set was obtained from a human donor who was either an allogeneic HSCT recipient or a stem cell or donor lymphocyte infusion donor (not recorded which). It is not recorded whose cells these are; they may come from a transplant donor.

This clonotype was detected a few times. The genes are TRBV5-1 and TRBJ1-6; the D is unclear. Germline values: CDR1 SGHRS, CDR2 YFSETQ. V was shortened by 0 bases and J by 10 bases, with 11 bases between the two germline ends. The CDR3 contains 14 residues. Written as DNA, the CDR3 is TGCGCCAGCAGCTTGGACCCTTTCTACTCACCCCTCCACTTT. This sequence encodes CASSLDPFYSPLHF. The whole variable domain, remainder taken from reference TRBV5-1 and TRBJ1-6, is KAGVTQTPRYLIKTRGQQVTLSCSPISGHRSVSWYQQTPGQGLQFLFEYFSETQRNKGNFPGRFSGRQFSNSRSEMNVSTLELGDSALYLCASSLDPFYSPLHFGNGTRLTVT.

The V and J genes are TRBV7-9 and TRBJ1-4; possibly TRBD1 for D (5 bases). Trimming shortened V by 7 bases and J by 6 bases, and 18 bases separated the two germline ends. The CDR3 sequence is 15 residues long. Germline loops: CDR1 SEHNR, CDR2 FQNEAQ (reference sequence). The CDR3, as DNA: TGTGCCAGCACCCCCTTATTGGGGGGAGATGAAAAACTGTTTTTT. Translation gives CASTPLLGGDEKLFF.

The V call is TRBV4-1, the J call TRBJ1-1, with a tentative D call TRBD1 (5 bases). Looked up from germline, CDR1 is MGHRA and CDR2 is YSYEKL. The length of the CDR3 is 16 residues. V was pared by 4 bases and J by 8 bases, with 23 bases between. DNA for the CDR3: TGCGCCAGCAGCCGCCTTGTGGACCGTCTCGGGGCCGAAGCTTTCTTT. This encodes CASSRLVDRLGAEAFF.

In this sample, this clonotype turned up many times. This sequence joins TRBV4-3 and TRBJ1-1; 7 positions agree with TRBD1. Per germline, CDR1 LGHNA and CDR2 YSLEER. Losses at the gene ends were 1 base for V and 6 bases for J; bases not matched to a gene: 2. This CDR3 has 13 amino acids. The DNA for the CDR3 is TGCGCCAGCAGCCAAGTACAGGGGTCTGAAGCTTTCTTT. Its protein product is CASSQVQGSEAFF.

The sample holds a few counts of this clonotype. The rearrangement joins TRBV5-1 to TRBJ1-5; D not resolved. Germline V gene lookup returns CDR1 SGHRS and CDR2 YFSETQ. The CDR3 covers 12 residues. The ends were cut back, 0 bases at V and 6 bases at J, with 4 bases in the middle. The CDR3 region is CASSLDGQPQHF. The CDR3 nucleotides read TGCGCCAGCAGCTTGGACGGTCAGCCCCAGCATTTT.

The chain uses TRBV27 and TRBJ2-1; tentative D call: TRBD1 (6 bases). CDR3 size: 11 residues. Trimming removed 3 bases from V and 10 bases from J, with 7 bases in between. The germline CDR1 and CDR2 sequences are MNHEY and SMNVEV (reference sequence). CDR3 in DNA: TGTGCCAGCAGTTTCGGGACAGAGCAGTTCTTC. Translated: CASSFGTEQFF.

This clonotype showed up just a few times. The CDR3 region is CASSYNPAGGSLFYEQYF. The CDR3 coding sequence is TGTGCCAGCAGTTACAATCCGGCAGGGGGCTCTTTATTCTACGAGCAGTACTTC. The chain joins TRBV6-2 or TRBV6-3 to TRBJ2-7; the match to TRBD1 covers 8 bases. This CDR3 comprises 18 residues. In germline, CDR1 is MNHEY, CDR2 SVGEGT. J gave up 3 bases and V 2 bases, and 15 bases lay outside the gene matches.

This clonotype was observed a handful of times. The chain has TRBV7-9 and TRBJ1-1, with D perhaps matching TRBD1 (5 bases). V dropped 3 bases and J dropped 3 bases, with 8 bases sitting between them. The length of the CDR3 is 13 residues. Per germline, CDR1 SEHNR and CDR2 FQNEAQ (reference sequence). CDR3 DNA: TGTGCCAGCAGCTTGAGGGACTACACTGAAGCTTTCTTT. The encoded protein is CASSLRDYTEAFF. The full variable domain, completed using reference TRBV7-9 and TRBJ1-1, is DTGVSQNPRHKITKRGQNVTFRCDPISEHNRLYWYRQTLGQGPEFLTYFQNEAQLEKSRLLSDRFSAERPKGSFSTLEIQRTEQGDSAMYLCASSLRDYTEAFFGQGTRLTVV.

The rearrangement links TRBV6-5 to TRBJ1-2; 7 bases map to TRBD1. V lost 2 bases and J lost 9; bases outside the gene matches: 3. Looked up from germline, CDR1 is MNHEY and CDR2 is SVGAGI. The CDR3 is made up of 12 amino acids. DNA of the CDR3: TGTGCCAGCAGTTACCGACAGGGAAGCTACACCTTC. It encodes CASSYRQGSYTF.

The CDR3 is CASSPSRDRVSYEQYF. Written as DNA, the CDR3 is TGTGCCAGCAGTCCGAGCCGGGACAGGGTATCTTACGAGCAGTACTTC. This chain connects TRBV6-5 to TRBJ2-7, with 9 positions matching TRBD1. The trim removed 5 bases at V and 4 bases at J, leaving 12 bases unmatched. CDR1 MNHEY and CDR2 SVGAGI come from the germline V gene. The CDR3 is made up of 16 amino acids.